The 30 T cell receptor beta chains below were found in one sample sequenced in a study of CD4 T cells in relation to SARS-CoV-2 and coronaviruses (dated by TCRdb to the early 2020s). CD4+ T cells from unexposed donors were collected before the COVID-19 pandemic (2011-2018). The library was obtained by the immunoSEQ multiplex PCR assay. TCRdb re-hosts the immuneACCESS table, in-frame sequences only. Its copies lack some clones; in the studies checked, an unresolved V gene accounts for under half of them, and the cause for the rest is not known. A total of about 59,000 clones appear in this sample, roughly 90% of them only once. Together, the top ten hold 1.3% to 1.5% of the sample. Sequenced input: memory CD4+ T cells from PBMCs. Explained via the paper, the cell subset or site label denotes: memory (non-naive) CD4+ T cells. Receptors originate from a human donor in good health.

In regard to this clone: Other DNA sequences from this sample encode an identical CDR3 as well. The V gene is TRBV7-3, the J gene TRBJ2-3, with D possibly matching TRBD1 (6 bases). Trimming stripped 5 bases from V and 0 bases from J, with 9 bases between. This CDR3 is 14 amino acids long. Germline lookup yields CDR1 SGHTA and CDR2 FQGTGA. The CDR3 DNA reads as TGTGCCAGCAGCCTCGGGACAAGCACAGATACGCAGTATTTT. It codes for CASSLGTSTDTQYF.

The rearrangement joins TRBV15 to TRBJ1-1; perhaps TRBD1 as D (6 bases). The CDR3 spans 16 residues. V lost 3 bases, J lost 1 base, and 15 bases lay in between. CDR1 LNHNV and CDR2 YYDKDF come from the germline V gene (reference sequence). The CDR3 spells CATSRGEGVQNTEAFF. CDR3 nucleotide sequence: TGTGCCACCAGCAGGGGAGAGGGGGTTCAGAACACTGAAGCTTTCTTT.

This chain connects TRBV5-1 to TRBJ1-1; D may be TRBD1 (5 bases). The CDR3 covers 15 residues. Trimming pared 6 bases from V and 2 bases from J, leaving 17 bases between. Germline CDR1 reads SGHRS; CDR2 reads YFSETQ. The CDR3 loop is CASTMTAKANTEAFF. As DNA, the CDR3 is TGCGCCAGCACCATGACAGCTAAGGCTAACACTGAAGCTTTCTTT.

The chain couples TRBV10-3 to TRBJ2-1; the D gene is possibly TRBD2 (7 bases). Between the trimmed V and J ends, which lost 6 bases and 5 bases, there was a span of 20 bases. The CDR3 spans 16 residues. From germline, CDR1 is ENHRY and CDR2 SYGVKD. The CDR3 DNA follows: TGTGCCATCAGGGAGGGGGTGATAGCGGGCGACAATGAGCAGTTCTTC. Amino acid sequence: CAIREGVIAGDNEQFF.

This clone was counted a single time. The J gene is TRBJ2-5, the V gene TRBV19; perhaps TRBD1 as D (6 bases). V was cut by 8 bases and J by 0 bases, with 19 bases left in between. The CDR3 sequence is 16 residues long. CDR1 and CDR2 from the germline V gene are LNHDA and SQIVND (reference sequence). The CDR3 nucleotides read TGTGCCAGTTACAGGGCGGCAGGGGCGTACCAAGAGACCCAGTACTTC. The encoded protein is CASYRAAGAYQETQYF.

The CDR3 is CASSSQVYADTQYF. As DNA, the CDR3 is TGTGCCAGCAGTTCACAGGTTTACGCAGATACGCAGTATTTT. The V call is TRBV27, the J call TRBJ2-3; perhaps TRBD1 as D (5 bases). This CDR3 contains 14 residues. Germline V CDR1 and CDR2: MNHEY, SMNVEV (reference sequence). V lost 4 bases and J lost 4, with 12 bases in between.

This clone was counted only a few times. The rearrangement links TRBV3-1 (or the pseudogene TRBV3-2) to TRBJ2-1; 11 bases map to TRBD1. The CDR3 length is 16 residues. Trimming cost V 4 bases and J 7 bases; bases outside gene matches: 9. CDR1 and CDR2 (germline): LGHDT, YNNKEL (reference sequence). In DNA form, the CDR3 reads TGTGCCAGCAGCCCAAGGGACAGGGGGTTGATAAATGAGCAGTTCTTC. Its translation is CASSPRDRGLINEQFF.

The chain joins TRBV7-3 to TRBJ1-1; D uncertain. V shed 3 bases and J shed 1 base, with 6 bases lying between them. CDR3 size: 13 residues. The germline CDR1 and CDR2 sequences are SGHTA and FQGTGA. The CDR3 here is CASSFQANTEAFF. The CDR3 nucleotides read TGTGCCAGCAGCTTTCAGGCGAACACTGAAGCTTTCTTT.

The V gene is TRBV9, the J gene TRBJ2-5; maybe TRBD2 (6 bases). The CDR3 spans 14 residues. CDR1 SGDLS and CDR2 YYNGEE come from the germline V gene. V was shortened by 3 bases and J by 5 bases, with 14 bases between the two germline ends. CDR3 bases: TGTGCCAGCAGCGCGACCCAGGGAGGCGAGACCCAGTACTTC. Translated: CASSATQGGETQYF.

CDR3 bases: TGTGCCAGCAGCCCCATCAGGGTTTCGGGCTACACCTTC. It codes for CASSPIRVSGYTF. This chain links TRBV6-5 with TRBJ1-2; perhaps TRBD1 as D (5 bases). Looked up from germline, CDR1 is MNHEY and CDR2 is SVGAGI. This CDR3 region has 13 residues. Trimming pared 6 bases from V and 8 bases from J, leaving 16 bases between.

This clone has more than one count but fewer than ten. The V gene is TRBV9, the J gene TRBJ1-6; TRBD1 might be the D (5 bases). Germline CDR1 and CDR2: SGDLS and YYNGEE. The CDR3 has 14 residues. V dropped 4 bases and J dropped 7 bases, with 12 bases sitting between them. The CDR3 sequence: CASSPQTENSPLHF. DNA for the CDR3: TGTGCCAGCAGCCCCCAGACAGAGAATTCACCCCTCCACTTT.

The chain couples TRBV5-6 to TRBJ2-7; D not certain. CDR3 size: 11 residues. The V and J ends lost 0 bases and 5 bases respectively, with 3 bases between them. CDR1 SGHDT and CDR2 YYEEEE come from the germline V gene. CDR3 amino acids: CASSLGHEQYF. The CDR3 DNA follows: TGTGCCAGCAGCTTGGGGCACGAGCAGTACTTC. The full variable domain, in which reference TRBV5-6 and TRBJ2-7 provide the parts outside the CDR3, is DAGVTQSPTHLIKTRGQQVTLRCSPKSGHDTVSWYQQALGQGPQFIFQYYEEEERQRGNFPDRFSGHQFPNYSSELNVNALLLGDSALYLCASSLGHEQYFGPGTRLTVT.

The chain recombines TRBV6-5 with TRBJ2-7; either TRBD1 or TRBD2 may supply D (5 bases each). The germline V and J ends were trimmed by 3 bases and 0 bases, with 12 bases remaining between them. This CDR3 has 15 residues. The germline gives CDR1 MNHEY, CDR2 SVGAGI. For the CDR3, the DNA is TGTGCCAGCAGTTATGGGGACGGAGCCTCCTACGAGCAGTACTTC. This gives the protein CASSYGDGASYEQYF.

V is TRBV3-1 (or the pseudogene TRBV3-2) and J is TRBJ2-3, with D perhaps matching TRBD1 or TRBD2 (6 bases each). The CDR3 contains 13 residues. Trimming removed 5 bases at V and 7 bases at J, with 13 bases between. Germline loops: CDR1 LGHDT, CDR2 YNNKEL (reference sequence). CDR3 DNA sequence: TGTGCCAGCAGCGGGACAAGCGGGTATACGCAGTATTTT. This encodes CASSGTSGYTQYF.

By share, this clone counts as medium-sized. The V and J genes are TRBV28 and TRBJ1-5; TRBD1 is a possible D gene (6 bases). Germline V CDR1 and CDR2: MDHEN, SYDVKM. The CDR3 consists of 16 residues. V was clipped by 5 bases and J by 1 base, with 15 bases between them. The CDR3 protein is CASSPNTGLSNQPQHF. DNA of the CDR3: TGTGCCAGCAGTCCTAATACAGGGTTGAGCAATCAGCCCCAGCATTTT.

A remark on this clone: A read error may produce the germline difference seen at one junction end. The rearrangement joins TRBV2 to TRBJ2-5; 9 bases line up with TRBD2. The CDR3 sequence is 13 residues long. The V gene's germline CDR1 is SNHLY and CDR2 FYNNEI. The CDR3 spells CASSEAGREGPNF. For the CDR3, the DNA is TGTGCCAGCAGTGAAGCGGGGCGGGAGGGCCCGAACTTC.

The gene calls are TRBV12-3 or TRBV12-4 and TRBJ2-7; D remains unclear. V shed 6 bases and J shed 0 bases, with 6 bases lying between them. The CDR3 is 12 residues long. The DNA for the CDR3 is TGTGCCAGCAGCCCGTCCTCCTACGAGCAGTACTTC. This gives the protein CASSPSSYEQYF.

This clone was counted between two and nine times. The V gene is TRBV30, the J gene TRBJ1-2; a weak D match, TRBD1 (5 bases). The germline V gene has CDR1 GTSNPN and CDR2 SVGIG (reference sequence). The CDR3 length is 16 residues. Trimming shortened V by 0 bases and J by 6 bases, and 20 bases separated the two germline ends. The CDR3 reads CAWSVRGSGAPNGYTF. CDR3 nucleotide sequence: TGTGCCTGGAGTGTACGAGGTAGCGGGGCCCCCAATGGCTACACCTTC.

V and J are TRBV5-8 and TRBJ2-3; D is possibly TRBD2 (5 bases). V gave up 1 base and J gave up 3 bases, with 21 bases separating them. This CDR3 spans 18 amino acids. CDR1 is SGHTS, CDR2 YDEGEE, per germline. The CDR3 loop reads CASSLLLLADTETDTQYF. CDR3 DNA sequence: TGTGCCAGCAGCTTGCTTCTTCTAGCAGACACAGAGACAGATACGCAGTATTTT. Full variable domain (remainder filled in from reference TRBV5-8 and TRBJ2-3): EAGVTQSPTHLIKTRGQQATLRCSPISGHTSVYWYQQALGLGLQFLLWYDEGEERNRGNFPPRFSGRQFPNYSSELNVNALELEDSALYLCASSLLLLADTETDTQYFGPGTRLTVL.

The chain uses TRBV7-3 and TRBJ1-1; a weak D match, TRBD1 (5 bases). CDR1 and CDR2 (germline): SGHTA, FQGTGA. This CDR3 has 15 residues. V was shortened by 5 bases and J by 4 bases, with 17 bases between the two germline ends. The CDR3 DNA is TGTGCCAGCAGCCCCCACGGAATCCAGGGCACTGAAGCTTTCTTT. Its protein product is CASSPHGIQGTEAFF.

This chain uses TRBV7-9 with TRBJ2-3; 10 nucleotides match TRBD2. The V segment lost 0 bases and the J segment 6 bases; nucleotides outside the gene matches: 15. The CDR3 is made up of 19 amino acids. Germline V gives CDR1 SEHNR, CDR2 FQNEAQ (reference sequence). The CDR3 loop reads CASSLARLAGRPRLDTQYF. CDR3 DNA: TGTGCCAGCAGCTTAGCCCGACTAGCGGGCCGTCCTCGTTTGGATACGCAGTATTTT.

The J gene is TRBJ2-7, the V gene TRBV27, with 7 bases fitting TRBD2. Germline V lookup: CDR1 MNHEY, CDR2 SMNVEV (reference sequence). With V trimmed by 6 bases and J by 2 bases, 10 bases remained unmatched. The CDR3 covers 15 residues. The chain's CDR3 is CASRRYSSGAYEQYF. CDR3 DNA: TGTGCCAGCAGGAGGTATAGCAGCGGGGCCTACGAGCAGTACTTC.

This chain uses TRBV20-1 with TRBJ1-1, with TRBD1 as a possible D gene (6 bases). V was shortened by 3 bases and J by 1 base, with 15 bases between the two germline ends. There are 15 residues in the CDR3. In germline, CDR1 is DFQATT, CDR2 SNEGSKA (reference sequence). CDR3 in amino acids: CSASKGTWGNTEAFF. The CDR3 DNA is TGCAGTGCTAGTAAGGGGACATGGGGGAACACTGAAGCTTTCTTT.

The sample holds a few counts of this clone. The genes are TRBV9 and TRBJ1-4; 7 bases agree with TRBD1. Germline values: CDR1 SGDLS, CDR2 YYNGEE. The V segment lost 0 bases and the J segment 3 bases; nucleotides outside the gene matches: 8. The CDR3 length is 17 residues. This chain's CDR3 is CASSVGNLGTANEKLFF. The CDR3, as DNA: TGTGCCAGCAGCGTAGGAAACCTCGGGACAGCTAATGAAAAACTGTTTTTT.

The chain's CDR3 is CSVKAQRDISYEQYF. The CDR3 DNA sequence: TGCAGCGTTAAGGCCCAGCGGGACATCTCCTACGAGCAGTACTTC. The rearrangement links TRBV29-1 to TRBJ2-7, with D possibly being TRBD2 (7 bases). Germline CDR1 is SQVTM and CDR2 is ANQGSEA. This CDR3 spans 15 amino acids. Between the trimmed V and J ends, which lost 5 bases and 0 bases, there was a span of 17 bases.

CDR3 residues: CASRVDSGGQYF. The CDR3 nucleotides read TGTGCCAGCAGAGTCGACTCCGGAGGGCAGTATTTT. This chain joins TRBV2 and TRBJ2-3; possibly TRBD2 for D (5 bases). The length of the CDR3 is 12 residues. Germline assignment: CDR1 SNHLY and CDR2 FYNNEI. V was trimmed by 6 bases and J by 11 bases, leaving 15 bases between them.

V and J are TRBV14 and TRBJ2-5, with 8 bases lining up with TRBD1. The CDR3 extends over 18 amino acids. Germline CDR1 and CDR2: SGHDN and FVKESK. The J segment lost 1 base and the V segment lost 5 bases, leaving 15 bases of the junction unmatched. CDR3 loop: CASSLPLKKTGVQETQYF. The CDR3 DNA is TGTGCCAGCAGCTTACCCCTGAAAAAGACAGGGGTCCAAGAGACCCAGTACTTC.

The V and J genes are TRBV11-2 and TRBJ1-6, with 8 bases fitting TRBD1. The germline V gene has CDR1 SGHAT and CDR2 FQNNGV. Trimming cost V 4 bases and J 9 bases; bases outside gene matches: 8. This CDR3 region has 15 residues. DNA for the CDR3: TGTGCCAGCAGCTCCGACAGGGGAATCTCTTCACCCCTCCACTTT. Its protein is CASSSDRGISSPLHF.

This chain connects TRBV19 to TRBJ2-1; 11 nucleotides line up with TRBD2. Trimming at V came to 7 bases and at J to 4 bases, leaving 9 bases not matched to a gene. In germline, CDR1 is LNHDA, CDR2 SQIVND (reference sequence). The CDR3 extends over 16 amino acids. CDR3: CASIPTGLAGYNEQFF. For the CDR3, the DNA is TGTGCCAGTATTCCTACCGGACTAGCGGGTTACAATGAGCAGTTCTTC.

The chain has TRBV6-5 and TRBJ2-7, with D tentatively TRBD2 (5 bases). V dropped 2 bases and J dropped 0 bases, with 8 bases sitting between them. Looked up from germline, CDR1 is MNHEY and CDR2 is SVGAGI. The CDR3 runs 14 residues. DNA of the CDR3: TGTGCCAGCAGTTACCAGCGGTCCTCCTACGAGCAGTACTTC. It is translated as CASSYQRSSYEQYF.